This is a list of T cell receptor beta chains from one sample in a study of blood T cell repertoires in COVID-19. Method: immunoSEQ multiplex PCR; TCRdb's copy keeps in-frame clones and lacks some. The sample comprises about 73,000 clones, over 75% of which are singletons, and roughly 5% rests with the top ten. The sequencing input was peripheral blood. The receptors stem from a woman younger than 35 with acute or convalescent COVID-19. Each CDR3 is given with its conserved first and last residue. D genes are given only for firm matches. The listing skips clone size in some rows; elsewhere it reads once, few, many or a size class.

v_call: TRBV5-6
d_call: .
clone_size: .
j_call: TRBJ1-1
cdr3_nt: TGTGCCAGCAGCATCGGACAGTATGAAGCTTTCTTT
cdr3_aa: CASSIGQYEAFF

v_call: TRBV11-2
d_call: .
clone_size: once
j_call: TRBJ1-6
cdr3_nt: TGTGCCAGCAGCTTTTCCGGGGATAATTCACCCCTCCACTTT
cdr3_aa: CASSFSGDNSPLHF

v_call: TRBV6-1
d_call: TRBD1
clone_size: .
j_call: TRBJ2-7
cdr3_nt: TGTGCCAGCAGTGAAGTGGGACAGGGGCTGGGCGAGCAGTACTTC
cdr3_aa: CASSEVGQGLGEQYF

v_call: TRBV30
d_call: .
clone_size: .
j_call: TRBJ2-3
cdr3_nt: TGTGCCTGGAGTGTATTTTCAGGGGACCTTAGCGGGAGCACAGATACGCAGTATTTT
cdr3_aa: CAWSVFSGDLSGSTDTQYF

v_call: TRBV18
d_call: .
clone_size: .
j_call: TRBJ1-3
cdr3_nt: TGTGCCAGCTCAACTCAATCCTCTGGAAACACCATATATTTT
cdr3_aa: CASSTQSSGNTIYF

v_call: TRBV12-5
d_call: TRBD1
clone_size: .
j_call: TRBJ1-1
cdr3_nt: TGTGCTAGTGGGAATGACAGGGTGGATTTGAACACTGAAGCTTTCTTT
cdr3_aa: CASGNDRVDLNTEAFF

v_call: TRBV6-5
d_call: .
clone_size: .
j_call: TRBJ1-2
cdr3_nt: TGTGCCAGCAGTTACTCGGAACTCCAGGGTGGCTACACCTTC
cdr3_aa: CASSYSELQGGYTF

v_call: TRBV4-1
d_call: TRBD2
clone_size: .
j_call: TRBJ2-5
cdr3_nt: TGCGCCAGCAGCCAAGAGGCTAGCGGGGAAGTGGAGACCCAGTACTTC
cdr3_aa: CASSQEASGEVETQYF

v_call: TRBV30
d_call: .
clone_size: .
j_call: TRBJ1-6
cdr3_nt: TGTGCCTCACGGTGGGGGAGGACCTATAATTCACCCCTCCACTTT
cdr3_aa: CASRWGRTYNSPLHF

v_call: TRBV5-6
d_call: .
clone_size: .
j_call: TRBJ2-5
cdr3_nt: TGTGCCAGCAGCTTATCCTCTAGCGCGGTGGAGGGGACCCAGTACTTC
cdr3_aa: CASSLSSSAVEGTQYF

v_call: TRBV2
d_call: .
clone_size: .
j_call: TRBJ1-1
cdr3_nt: TGTGCCAGCAGTGTATCGGAGATCACTGAAGCTTTCTTT
cdr3_aa: CASSVSEITEAFF

v_call: TRBV3-1/TRBV3-2
d_call: TRBD1
clone_size: .
j_call: TRBJ2-1
cdr3_nt: TGTGCCAGCAGCCAGGCCACAGGGGTTGGCAATGAGCAGTTCTTC
cdr3_aa: CASSQATGVGNEQFF

v_call: TRBV7-2
d_call: .
clone_size: once
j_call: TRBJ2-1
cdr3_nt: TGTGCCAGCAGTAGGCGAGAGGACAATGAGCAGTTCTTC
cdr3_aa: CASSRREDNEQFF